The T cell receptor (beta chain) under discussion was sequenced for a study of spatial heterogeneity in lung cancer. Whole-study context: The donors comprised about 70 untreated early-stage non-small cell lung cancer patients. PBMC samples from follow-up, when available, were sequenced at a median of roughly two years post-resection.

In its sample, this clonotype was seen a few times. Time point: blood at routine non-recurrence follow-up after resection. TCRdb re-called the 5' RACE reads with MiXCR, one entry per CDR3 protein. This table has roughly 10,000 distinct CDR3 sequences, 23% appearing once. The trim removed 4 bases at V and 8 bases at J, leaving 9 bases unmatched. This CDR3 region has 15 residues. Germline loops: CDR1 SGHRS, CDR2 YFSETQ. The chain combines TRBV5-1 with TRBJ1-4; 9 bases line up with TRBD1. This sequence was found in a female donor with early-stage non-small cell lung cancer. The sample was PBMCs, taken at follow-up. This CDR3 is CASSLEGTGNEKLFF. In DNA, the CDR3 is TGCGCCAGCAGCCTGGAAGGGACAGGGAACGAAAAACTGTTTTTT. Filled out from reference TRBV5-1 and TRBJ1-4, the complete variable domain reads KAGVTQTPRYLIKTRGQQVTLSCSPISGHRSVSWYQQTPGQGLQFLFEYFSETQRNKGNFPGRFSGRQFSNSRSEMNVSTLELGDSALYLCASSLEGTGNEKLFFGSGTQLSVL.